The 21 T cell receptor beta chains reported below all come from one sample, sequenced in a study of blood T cell repertoires in COVID-19. Only in-frame clones appear in the TCRdb table, and some are missing; sequencing was by immunoSEQ multiplex PCR. Here the sample spans about 320,000 clones, almost 85% being singletons. The material sequenced was peripheral blood. The source of these receptors is a human donor in a cohort sampled during active COVID-19.

The chain carries TRBV27 and TRBJ2-3; 10 nucleotides align to TRBD1. The CDR3 length is 16 residues. J lost 3 bases, V lost 6 bases, and 9 bases had no gene match. Germline-derived CDR1 and CDR2 are MNHEY and SMNVEV (reference sequence). Here the CDR3 DNA reads TGTGCCAGCAGGCCCCCTTGGGGACAGGGGACAGATACGCAGTATTTT. This sequence encodes CASRPPWGQGTDTQYF.

The chain is built from TRBV6-5 and TRBJ2-1; D uncertain. Trimming removed 5 bases at V and 7 bases at J, with 18 bases between. The CDR3 is 15 residues long. From germline, CDR1 is MNHEY and CDR2 SVGAGI. The CDR3 is CASSPPGAGGNEQFF. The CDR3 DNA reads as TGTGCCAGCAGTCCCCCAGGTGCCGGTGGGAATGAGCAGTTCTTC.

The chain joins TRBV6-5 to TRBJ2-7; weak D call: TRBD1 (6 bases). The V gene lost 6 bases and the J gene lost 0 bases, with 15 bases spanning the gap. Germline V gene data show CDR1 as MNHEY and CDR2 as SVGAGI. There are 15 residues in the CDR3. CDR3 bases: TGTGCCAGCAGAACCCGACAGGAAAGCTCCTACGAGCAGTACTTC. Translated: CASRTRQESSYEQYF.

CDR3 coding DNA: TGTGCCAGCAGCCAAGCCCCGGGAAGGCGAGAAGAAAAACTGTTTTTT. Translating it yields CASSQAPGRREEKLFF. This chain connects TRBV4-2 to TRBJ1-4, with D hard to call. This CDR3 has 16 amino acids. V was clipped by 1 base and J by 8 bases, with 17 bases between them. The germline V gene has CDR1 LGHNA and CDR2 YNFKEQ.

The chain links TRBV27 to TRBJ2-3; 7 positions agree with TRBD1. Germline CDR1 and CDR2: MNHEY and SMNVEV (reference sequence). V dropped 5 bases and J dropped 2; count of bases not matched to a gene: 10. This CDR3 contains 16 residues. CDR3 in amino acids: CASSLRRDSLTDTQYF. In nucleotides, the CDR3 is TGTGCCAGCAGTCTCCGCCGGGACAGTCTCACAGATACGCAGTATTTT.

V usage is TRBV2 and J usage is TRBJ2-2; D is unclear. The CDR3 runs to 13 residues. V was pared by 2 bases and J by 1 base, with 2 bases between. CDR1 and CDR2 from the germline V gene are SNHLY and FYNNEI. This CDR3 is CASSEQNTGELFF. DNA for the CDR3: TGTGCCAGCAGTGAACAGAACACCGGGGAGCTGTTTTTT. Drawing the rest from reference TRBV2 and TRBJ2-2, the complete variable domain is EPEVTQTPSHQVTQMGQEVILRCVPISNHLYFYWYRQILGQKVEFLVSFYNNEISEKSEIFDDQFSVERPDGSNFTLKIRSTKLEDSAMYFCASSEQNTGELFFGEGSRLTVL.

The gene calls are TRBV30 and TRBJ2-1, with D possibly TRBD1 on 5 matching bases. Germline values: CDR1 GTSNPN, CDR2 SVGIG (reference sequence). The CDR3 totals 13 residues. The germline V and J ends were trimmed by 3 bases and 6 bases, with 12 bases remaining between them. The CDR3 DNA follows: TGTGCCTGGAGCCTGGGGCTCACCAATGAGCAGTTCTTC. This translates into CAWSLGLTNEQFF.

V gene TRBV12-3 or TRBV12-4 combines with J gene TRBJ2-7; tentatively, D is TRBD2 (5 bases). The germline V and J ends were trimmed by 5 bases and 6 bases, with 11 bases remaining between them. The length of the CDR3 is 12 residues. The CDR3, as DNA: TGTGCCAGCAGTGGCGCCGGGGTCGAGCAGTACTTC. Protein: CASSGAGVEQYF.

In this sample, this clone turned up a few times. V and J are TRBV10-1 and TRBJ1-6; D gene unclear. Germline V gives CDR1 WNHNN, CDR2 SYGVQD (reference sequence). Trimming pared 6 bases from V and 7 bases from J, leaving 13 bases between. This CDR3 spans 14 amino acids. In nucleotides, the CDR3 is TGCGCCAGCAGGGGCGAAGGCAAAAATTCACCCCTCCACTTT. This gives the protein CASRGEGKNSPLHF.

CDR3 in DNA: TGTGCCAGCAGTTACCAGGGGGTGGATGAGCAGTTCTTC. As protein: CASSYQGVDEQFF. This chain uses TRBV6-5 with TRBJ2-1; 7 bases align to TRBD1. CDR3 length: 13 amino acids. Germline lookup yields CDR1 MNHEY and CDR2 SVGAGI. Unmatched junction bases numbered 3, after V lost 2 bases and J lost 8 bases.

Note on this clone: Other DNA sequences in this sample translate to the same CDR3. V usage is TRBV30 and J usage is TRBJ1-1, with 11 bases matching TRBD1. The CDR3 extends over 14 amino acids. The germline gives CDR1 GTSNPN, CDR2 SVGIG (reference sequence). V dropped 2 bases and J dropped 5; count of bases not matched to a gene: 4. CDR3 protein: CAWSTGTGGTEAFF. In DNA form, the CDR3 reads TGTGCCTGGAGTACCGGGACAGGGGGAACTGAAGCTTTCTTT. The full variable domain, rest sourced from reference TRBV30 and TRBJ1-1, is SQTIHQWPATLVQPVGSPLSLECTVEGTSNPNLYWYRQAAGRGLQLLFYSVGIGQISSEVPQNLSASRPQDRQFILSSKKLLLSDSGFYLCAWSTGTGGTEAFFGQGTRLTVV.

The CDR3 bases are TGTGCCAGCAGCCTGGGACAGGGGGGTTTGGAGACCCAGTACTTC. The encoded protein is CASSLGQGGLETQYF. The V gene is TRBV3-1 (or the pseudogene TRBV3-2), the J gene TRBJ2-5, with 11 bases aligning to TRBD1. CDR1 and CDR2 from the germline V gene are LGHDT and YNNKEL (reference sequence). This CDR3 contains 15 residues. V lost 4 bases to trimming and J lost 5 bases; unmatched junction nucleotides: 6.

The chain has TRBV5-1 and TRBJ1-1; 9 positions agree with TRBD1. The CDR3 extends over 16 amino acids. Germline CDR1 reads SGHRS; CDR2 reads YFSETQ. V gave up 5 bases and J gave up 0 bases; unmatched junction bases: 8. DNA for the CDR3: TGCGCCAGCAGACCACAGGGGACAGGGATGAACACTGAAGCTTTCTTT. Translation: CASRPQGTGMNTEAFF.

This chain uses TRBV6-4 with TRBJ2-2, with TRBD1 matching over 7 bases. The V gene's germline CDR1 is MRHNA and CDR2 SNTAGT. CDR3 size: 15 residues. J lost 4 bases, V lost 4 bases, and 6 bases had no gene match. The CDR3 DNA follows: TGTGCCAGCAGTGTGGAGGCAGGGGGCACCGGGGAGCTGTTTTTT. Its protein product is CASSVEAGGTGELFF.

The chain couples TRBV12-5 to TRBJ2-3; D remains unclear. Germline V CDR1 and CDR2: LGHNT, FRNRAP. The ends were cut back, 6 bases at V and 6 bases at J, with 10 bases in the middle. CDR3 length: 12 amino acids. As DNA, the CDR3 is TGTGCTAGTGGCCCAGGTCGGGATACGCAGTATTTT. This sequence encodes CASGPGRDTQYF. Supplemented by reference TRBV12-5 and TRBJ2-3, the full variable domain reads DARVTQTPRHKVTEMGQEVTMRCQPILGHNTVFWYRQTMMQGLELLAYFRNRAPLDDSGMPKDRFSAEMPDATLATLKIQPSEPRDSAVYFCASGPGRDTQYFGPGTRLTVL.

The CDR3 loop is CASSTQGRYGYTF. The DNA of the CDR3 is TGTGCCAGCAGTACACAGGGGAGGTATGGCTACACCTTC. The rearrangement joins TRBV2 to TRBJ1-2; 7 bases agree with TRBD1. This CDR3 has 13 amino acids. Trimming removed 5 bases from V and 5 bases from J; junction bases left unmatched: 5. Germline V gives CDR1 SNHLY, CDR2 FYNNEI.

This chain links TRBV10-3 with TRBJ2-3; D is perhaps TRBD2 (6 bases). V was trimmed by 3 bases and J by 3 bases, leaving 13 bases between them. This CDR3 is 15 amino acids long. Germline V gene data show CDR1 as ENHRY and CDR2 as SYGVKD. The CDR3 spells CAISDPLAHTDTQYF. The CDR3 coding sequence is TGTGCCATCAGTGACCCACTAGCCCATACAGATACGCAGTATTTT.

As DNA, the CDR3 is TGTGCCAGCTCACCGCTCGAGTCCACTGAAGCTTTCTTT. Its protein is CASSPLESTEAFF. The chain is built from TRBV18 and TRBJ1-1, with D unclear. The V end lost 3 bases, the J end lost 4 bases, and 9 bases lay between the germline ends. This CDR3 is built from 13 residues. Germline CDR1 and CDR2: KGHSH and LQKENI.

Written as DNA, the CDR3 is TGTGCCAGCAGTTCACAGGGTCGTCGGAGTAATTCACCCCTCCACTTT. Its protein product is CASSSQGRRSNSPLHF. V gene TRBV6-5 combines with J gene TRBJ1-6, with a possible D match to TRBD1 (6 bases). V lost 4 bases and J 6 bases, leaving 16 bases between the germline ends. Germline CDR1 and CDR2: MNHEY and SVGAGI. The CDR3 is made up of 16 amino acids.

The V and J genes are TRBV12-3 or TRBV12-4 and TRBJ1-5; tentatively, D is TRBD1 (6 bases). This CDR3 has 13 amino acids. V was trimmed by 5 bases and J by 5 bases, leaving 10 bases between them. The CDR3 DNA is TGTGCCAGCAGTGAGCAGGGGTATCAGCCCCAGCATTTT. Encoded protein: CASSEQGYQPQHF.

The chain is built from TRBV9 and TRBJ1-2; no clear D. The CDR3 covers 17 residues. The germline gives CDR1 SGDLS, CDR2 YYNGEE. V lost 0 bases and J 6 bases, leaving 21 bases between the germline ends. Here the CDR3 DNA reads TGTGCCAGCAGCGTAGAGGCCGGATGGCCCGGGTCGGATGGCTACACCTTC. It translates to CASSVEAGWPGSDGYTF.